These 22 T cell receptor beta chains came from one sample sequenced in a study of blood T cell repertoires in COVID-19. Sequencing was performed with immunoSEQ multiplex PCR; in TCRdb, only in-frame clones are kept and a portion is missing. This sample carries about 58,000 clones, about nine tenths of them seen once, and the ten largest clones take 1.4%. The specimen sequenced was peripheral blood. The receptor source for this set is a man between 60 and 75 years old with acute or convalescent COVID-19.

This chain connects TRBV14 to TRBJ2-1, with 7 nucleotides matching TRBD2. The CDR3 runs to 17 residues. With 2 bases clipped from V and 6 bases from J, the junction kept 13 bases outside the gene matches. Germline CDR1 reads SGHDN; CDR2 reads FVKESK. The CDR3 nucleotides are TGTGCCAGCAGCCAACTGGCTGGGGGGGTTCCCGGCAATGAGCAGTTCTTC. This encodes CASSQLAGGVPGNEQFF.

CDR3 nucleotide sequence: TGCGCCAGCAGCTTGGGACAGCACGAGCAGTACTTC. Encoded protein: CASSLGQHEQYF. V is TRBV5-1 and J is TRBJ2-7; tentatively, D is TRBD1 (5 bases). The CDR3 contains 12 residues. Trimming stripped 0 bases from V and 5 bases from J, with 6 bases between. CDR1 and CDR2 from the germline V gene are SGHRS and YFSETQ.

This clone was detected only once. The genes are TRBV18 and TRBJ1-1, with 8 bases identical to TRBD1. CDR3 length: 18 amino acids. Trimming took 4 bases from V and 4 from J; bases not matched to a gene: 17. Per the germline V gene, CDR1 is KGHSH and CDR2 is LQKENI. This chain's CDR3 is CASSLSQGAYKIGTEAFF. The CDR3 DNA reads as TGTGCCAGCTCACTAAGCCAGGGGGCTTATAAGATTGGCACTGAAGCTTTCTTT.

The chain couples TRBV6-5 to TRBJ1-1; D remains ambiguous. CDR3 length: 14 residues. V lost 7 bases and J lost 4, with 16 bases in between. CDR1 is MNHEY, CDR2 SVGAGI, per germline. The chain's CDR3 is CASILRREGTEAFF. In nucleotides, the CDR3 is TGTGCCAGCATCCTCCGGAGGGAAGGCACTGAAGCTTTCTTT.

The V and J genes are TRBV9 and TRBJ1-4, with D possibly being TRBD1 (6 bases). The CDR3 consists of 17 residues. Per germline, CDR1 SGDLS and CDR2 YYNGEE. Trimming pared 3 bases from V and 0 bases from J, leaving 15 bases between. CDR3 in DNA: TGTGCCAGCAGCGAGGGGGTTGGAGGTCCAACTAATGAAAAACTGTTTTTT. It yields the protein CASSEGVGGPTNEKLFF.

The chain employs TRBV6-1 and TRBJ1-4, with TRBD1 matching over 11 bases. Trimming took 3 bases from V and 7 from J; bases not matched to a gene: 7. The CDR3 extends over 16 amino acids. Germline CDR1 is MNHNS and CDR2 is SASEGT. In nucleotides, the CDR3 is TGTGCCAGCAGTGATAGGACAGGGGGCCCGAGTGAAAAACTGTTTTTT. Protein: CASSDRTGGPSEKLFF.

For this clone: This sample includes further DNA sequences coding for the same CDR3. This chain joins TRBV20-1 and TRBJ1-1; no reliable D call. The V and J ends lost 3 bases and 4 bases respectively, with 6 bases between them. The CDR3 has 11 residues. Germline loops: CDR1 DFQATT, CDR2 SNEGSKA (reference sequence). CDR3 amino acids: CSASRGTEAFF. In DNA, the CDR3 is TGCAGTGCTAGCCGCGGCACTGAAGCTTTCTTT.

V gene TRBV4-3 combines with J gene TRBJ2-1, with unresolved D. Germline V gene lookup returns CDR1 LGHNA and CDR2 YSLEER. The CDR3 runs 16 residues. V gave up 0 bases and J gave up 4 bases, with 13 bases separating them. The CDR3: CASSQEGSHRYNEQFF. CDR3 nucleotide sequence: TGCGCCAGCAGCCAAGAGGGCTCCCACCGTTACAATGAGCAGTTCTTC.

In nucleotides, the CDR3 is TGCAGTGCTAGTTATCGCGGGAGGGCCGGAACCGGGGAGCTGTTTTTT. It specifies CSASYRGRAGTGELFF. This chain connects TRBV20-1 to TRBJ2-2; 9 bases map to TRBD2. J lost 5 bases, V lost 3 bases, and 10 bases had no gene match. CDR1 is DFQATT and CDR2 is SNEGSKA in the germline V gene (reference sequence). The CDR3 is 16 amino acids.

The V and J genes are TRBV20-1 and TRBJ2-2; D is undetermined. V shed 3 bases and J shed 9 bases, with 17 bases lying between them. This CDR3 contains 14 residues. Per germline, CDR1 DFQATT and CDR2 SNEGSKA (reference sequence). The CDR3 is CSASPREPSRELFF. The CDR3 DNA is TGCAGTGCTAGTCCGAGAGAACCTTCCCGGGAGCTGTTTTTT.

The V and J genes are TRBV20-1 and TRBJ2-7, with 9 bases lining up with TRBD2. The length of the CDR3 is 11 residues. Germline values: CDR1 DFQATT, CDR2 SNEGSKA (reference sequence). The V segment lost 8 bases and the J segment 6 bases; nucleotides outside the gene matches: 5. DNA of the CDR3: TGCAGTTTAGCGGGAGAGGTCGAGCAGTACTTC. It specifies CSLAGEVEQYF.

This clone was counted once. This chain connects TRBV9 to TRBJ1-6; 7 nucleotides align to TRBD1. This CDR3 region has 14 residues. The V gene end was trimmed by 4 bases and the J gene end by 10 bases; junction bases not matched to a gene: 8. Germline loops: CDR1 SGDLS, CDR2 YYNGEE. The CDR3 DNA follows: TGTGCCAGCAGCCTTGGACAGGACAGATCACCCCTCCACTTT. This gives the protein CASSLGQDRSPLHF.

This rearrangement joins TRBV4-3 to TRBJ2-2; D gene unclear. Germline CDR1 is LGHNA and CDR2 is YSLEER. Trimming took off 0 bases at V and 1 base at J, with 6 bases between the two ends. The CDR3 runs 15 residues. CDR3 residues: CASSQDYGNTGELFF. The CDR3 DNA sequence: TGCGCCAGCAGCCAAGATTACGGGAACACCGGGGAGCTGTTTTTT.

This clone appeared a single time. This chain links TRBV27 with TRBJ1-5; D is uncertain. This CDR3 spans 15 amino acids. V lost 2 bases and J lost 2, with 10 bases in between. Per germline, CDR1 MNHEY and CDR2 SMNVEV (reference sequence). The CDR3 DNA follows: TGTGCCAGCAGTTTAGTGGGGAGCGGCAATCAGCCCCAGCATTTT. Translation gives CASSLVGSGNQPQHF.

The sample holds a few counts of this clone. The CDR3 region has the DNA TGTGCCAGCAGCTATAACAGGGGTCTTAATGAAAAACTGTTTTTT. Amino acids: CASSYNRGLNEKLFF. The chain combines TRBV7-2 with TRBJ1-4; 7 nucleotides align to TRBD1. Germline V gives CDR1 SGHTA, CDR2 FQGNSA. The V segment lost 4 bases and the J segment 4 bases; nucleotides outside the gene matches: 6. The CDR3 has 15 amino acids.

This clone was found once. The rearrangement joins TRBV19 to TRBJ1-5; D not resolved. V lost 9 bases to trimming and J lost 7 bases, with 19 bases between them. In germline, CDR1 is LNHDA, CDR2 SQIVND (reference sequence). The CDR3 totals 14 residues. The CDR3: CASLQPGGWQPQHF. The DNA of the CDR3 is TGTGCCAGCTTGCAGCCCGGAGGGTGGCAGCCCCAGCATTTT.

The rearrangement links TRBV5-6 to TRBJ2-7; a weak D match, TRBD2 (6 bases). The ends were cut back, 6 bases at V and 9 bases at J, with 19 bases in the middle. Germline V gene lookup returns CDR1 SGHDT and CDR2 YYEEEE. The CDR3 consists of 13 residues. This CDR3 is CASNFGGERGQYF. DNA for the CDR3: TGTGCCAGCAACTTCGGAGGGGAAAGAGGGCAGTACTTC.

This chain links TRBV10-3 with TRBJ2-1; 7 nucleotides agree with TRBD2. There are 16 residues in the CDR3. CDR1 and CDR2 from the germline V gene are ENHRY and SYGVKD. The J segment lost 9 bases and the V segment lost 2 bases, leaving 13 bases of the junction unmatched. As DNA, the CDR3 is TGTGCCATCAGTGAGGTGGGAGGGAGAGGGATAGTTGAGCAGTTCTTC. The encoded protein is CAISEVGGRGIVEQFF.

The genes are TRBV28 and TRBJ2-7; possibly TRBD1 for D (5 bases). This CDR3 is built from 18 residues. V lost 1 base, J lost 2 bases, and 21 bases lay in between. CDR1 is MDHEN and CDR2 is SYDVKM in the germline V gene. The CDR3 DNA is TGTGCCAGCAGTTTATTGCCTTATTCGAGCAGGGCCACCTACGAGCAGTACTTC. Amino acid sequence: CASSLLPYSSRATYEQYF.

J is TRBJ1-1 and V is TRBV29-1, with D unresolved. V lost 4 bases and J lost 6, with 15 bases in between. The CDR3 loop spans 13 amino acids. Germline CDR1 is SQVTM and CDR2 is ANQGSEA. The CDR3 DNA sequence: TGCAGCGTTGGAGAGCCCCTCGGGGCTGAAGCTTTCTTT. Residues: CSVGEPLGAEAFF.

This clone was counted once. This chain links TRBV5-1 with TRBJ2-1; D might be TRBD1 (5 bases). The germline gives CDR1 SGHRS, CDR2 YFSETQ. This CDR3 has 13 residues. The ends were cut back, 1 base at V and 6 bases at J, with 8 bases in the middle. CDR3 loop: CASSLTGSNEQFF. The CDR3 coding sequence is TGCGCCAGCAGCTTGACAGGTTCCAATGAGCAGTTCTTC.

V is TRBV6-2 or TRBV6-3 and J is TRBJ2-3, with TRBD2 matching over 11 bases. Germline V CDR1 and CDR2: MNHEY, SVGEGT. This CDR3 region has 16 residues. The junction had 3 bases not matched to a gene; V was cut back by 4 bases and J by 0 bases. The DNA for the CDR3 is TGTGCCAGCAGTTGGGGACTAGCGGATAGCACAGATACGCAGTATTTT. Translated, it gives CASSWGLADSTDTQYF.